A single TCR beta chain is shown here with its context. Its antigen is undetermined. Specimens carried about 0.85-10 million cryopreserved PBMC before DNA extraction. This sample is part of a study of long-term antiretroviral therapy in people with HIV. Findings and caveats of the study: Despite increasing after ART, diversity remained lower than that of transplant donor controls.

This was the immunoSEQ v3.0 assay at survey level. TCRdb keeps only in-frame clones here, not all; method: immunoSEQ multiplex PCR. This sample carries under 25,000 clones, 76% of them seen once, and the ten largest clones take about 9.9%. The CDR3 is made up of 16 amino acids. V was trimmed by 5 bases and J by 3 bases, leaving 18 bases between them. Germline V CDR1 and CDR2: SGHNT, YYREEE (reference sequence). The chain employs TRBV5-4 and TRBJ2-1, with a weak D call TRBD2 (6 bases). Sequencing was performed on unsorted PBMCs, taken 0.5 years before starting antiretroviral therapy. This TCR was sampled from a man between 18 and 35 years old with HIV. CDR3 residues: CASSTPDYRGYNEQFF. The CDR3 DNA is TGTGCCAGCAGTACTCCGGACTACCGGGGCTACAATGAGCAGTTCTTC.